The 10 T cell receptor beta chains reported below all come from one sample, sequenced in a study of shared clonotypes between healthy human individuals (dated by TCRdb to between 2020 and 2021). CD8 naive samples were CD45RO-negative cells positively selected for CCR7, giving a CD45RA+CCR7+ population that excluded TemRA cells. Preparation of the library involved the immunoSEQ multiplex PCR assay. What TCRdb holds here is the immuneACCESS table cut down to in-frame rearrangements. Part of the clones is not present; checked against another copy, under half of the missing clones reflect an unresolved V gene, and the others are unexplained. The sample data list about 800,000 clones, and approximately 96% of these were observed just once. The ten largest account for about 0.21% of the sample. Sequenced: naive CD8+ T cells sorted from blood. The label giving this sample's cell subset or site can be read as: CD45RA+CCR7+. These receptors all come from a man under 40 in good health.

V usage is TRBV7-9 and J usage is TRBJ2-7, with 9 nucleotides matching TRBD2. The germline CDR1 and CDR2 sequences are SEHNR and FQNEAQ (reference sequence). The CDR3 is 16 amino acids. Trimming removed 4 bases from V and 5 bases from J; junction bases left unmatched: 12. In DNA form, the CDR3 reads TGTGCCAGCAGCTCCTCTAGCGGGAACAATCCCCACGAGCAGTACTTC. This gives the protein CASSSSSGNNPHEQYF.

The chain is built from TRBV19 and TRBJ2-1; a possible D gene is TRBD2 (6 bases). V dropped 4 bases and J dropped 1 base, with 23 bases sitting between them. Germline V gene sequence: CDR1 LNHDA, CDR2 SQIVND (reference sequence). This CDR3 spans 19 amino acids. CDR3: CASSSGLGNSGPSYNEQFF. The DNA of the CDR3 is TGTGCCAGTAGTAGCGGCTTGGGTAATAGCGGACCTTCCTACAATGAGCAGTTCTTC.

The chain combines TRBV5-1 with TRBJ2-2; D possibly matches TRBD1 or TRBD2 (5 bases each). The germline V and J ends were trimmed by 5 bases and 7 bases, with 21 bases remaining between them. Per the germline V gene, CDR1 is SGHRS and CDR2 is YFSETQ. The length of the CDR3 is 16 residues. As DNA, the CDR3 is TGCGCCAGCAGTAAACCCGACCCAGGGACGATCGGGGAGCTGTTTTTT. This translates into CASSKPDPGTIGELFF. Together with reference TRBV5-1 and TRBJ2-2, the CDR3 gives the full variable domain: KAGVTQTPRYLIKTRGQQVTLSCSPISGHRSVSWYQQTPGQGLQFLFEYFSETQRNKGNFPGRFSGRQFSNSRSEMNVSTLELGDSALYLCASSKPDPGTIGELFFGEGSRLTVL.

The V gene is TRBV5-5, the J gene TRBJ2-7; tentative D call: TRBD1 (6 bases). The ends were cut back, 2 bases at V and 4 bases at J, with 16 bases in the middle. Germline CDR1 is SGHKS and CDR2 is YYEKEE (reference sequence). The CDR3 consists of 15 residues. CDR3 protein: CASSLNHRVRYEQYF. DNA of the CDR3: TGTGCCAGCAGCTTAAATCACAGGGTCCGATACGAGCAGTACTTC.

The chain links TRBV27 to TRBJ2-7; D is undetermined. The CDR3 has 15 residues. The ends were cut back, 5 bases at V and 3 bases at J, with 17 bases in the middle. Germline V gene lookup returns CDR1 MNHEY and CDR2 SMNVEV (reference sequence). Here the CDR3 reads CASSPSWQRLYEQYF. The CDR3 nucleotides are TGTGCCAGCAGTCCCTCCTGGCAACGTCTCTACGAGCAGTACTTC.

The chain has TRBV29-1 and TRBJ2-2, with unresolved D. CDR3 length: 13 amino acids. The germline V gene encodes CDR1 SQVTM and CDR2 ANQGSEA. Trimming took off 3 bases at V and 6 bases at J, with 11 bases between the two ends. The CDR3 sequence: CSVESGWAGELFF. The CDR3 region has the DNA TGCAGCGTTGAGTCCGGGTGGGCCGGGGAGCTGTTTTTT.

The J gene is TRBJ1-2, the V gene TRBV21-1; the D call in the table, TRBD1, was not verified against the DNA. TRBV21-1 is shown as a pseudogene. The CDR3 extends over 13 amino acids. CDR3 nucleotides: TGTGCCAGCAGCAAAGCGGCAGGCTATGGCTACACCTTC. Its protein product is CASSKAAGYGYTF.

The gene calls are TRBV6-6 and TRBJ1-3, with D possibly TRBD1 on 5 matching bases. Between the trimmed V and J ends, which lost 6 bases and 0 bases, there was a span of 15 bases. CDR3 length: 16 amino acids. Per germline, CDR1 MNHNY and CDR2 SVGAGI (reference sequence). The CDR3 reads CASRPFDSRSGNTIYF. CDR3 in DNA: TGTGCCAGCAGACCCTTCGACAGCCGCTCTGGAAACACCATATATTTT.

CDR3 bases: TGTGCCAGCAGCTTGGCGGTTAGCGTAGCGGTGGGTTACGAGCAGTACTTC. This encodes CASSLAVSVAVGYEQYF. The chain employs TRBV11-2 and TRBJ2-7, with TRBD2 as a possible D gene (6 bases). The CDR3 totals 17 residues. CDR1 is SGHAT, CDR2 FQNNGV, per germline. Trimming left V 3 bases short and J 4 bases short, with 22 bases between. The whole variable domain, remainder taken from reference TRBV11-2 and TRBJ2-7, is EAGVAQSPRYKIIEKRQSVAFWCNPISGHATLYWYQQILGQGPKLLIQFQNNGVVDDSQLPKDRFSAERLKGVDSTLKIQPAKLEDSAVYLCASSLAVSVAVGYEQYFGPGTRLTVT.

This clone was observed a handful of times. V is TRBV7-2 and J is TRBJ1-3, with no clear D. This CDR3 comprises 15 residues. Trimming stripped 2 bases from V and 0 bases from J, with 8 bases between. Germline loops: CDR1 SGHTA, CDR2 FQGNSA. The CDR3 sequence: CASSLMVASGNTIYF. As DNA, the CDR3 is TGTGCCAGCAGCTTAATGGTGGCCTCTGGAAACACCATATATTTT.